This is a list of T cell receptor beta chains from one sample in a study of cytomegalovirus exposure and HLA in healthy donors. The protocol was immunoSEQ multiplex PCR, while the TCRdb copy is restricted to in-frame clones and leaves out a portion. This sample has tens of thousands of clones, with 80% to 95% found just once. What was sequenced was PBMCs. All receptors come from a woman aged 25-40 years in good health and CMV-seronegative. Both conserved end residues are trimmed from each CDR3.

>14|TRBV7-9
ASSPRTGANKETQY
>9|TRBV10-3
AVENSDTQY
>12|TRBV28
ASSKTGGLSPLH
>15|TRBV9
ASSVGTSGRGYNEQF
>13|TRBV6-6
ASSYKRGGQETQY
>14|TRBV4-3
ASSQGTSAFGDTQY
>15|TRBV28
ASSFPGTGLTNEKLF
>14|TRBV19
ASSPYLRTSNEKLF
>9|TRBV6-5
ASSYQRQAF
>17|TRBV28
ASSSPTPGTGSYTYGYT
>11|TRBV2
ASFQYGTDTQY
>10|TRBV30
AWKSGGYEQY
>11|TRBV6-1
ASRAGQDGTQY
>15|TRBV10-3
AISLGTSGRAKNIQY
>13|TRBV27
ASRPLAGVKDTQY
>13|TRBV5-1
ASSLDRGHGNTIY
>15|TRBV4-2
ASSQGGVGGAYQPQH
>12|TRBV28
ASSERGTIYEQY
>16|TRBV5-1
ASSLVGPGLAAQETQY
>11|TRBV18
ASSPQGSDEQY
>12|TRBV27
ASSGGTPYNEQF
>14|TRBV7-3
ASSPNAGTGRNEQF
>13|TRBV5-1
ASSAAIATNEKLF
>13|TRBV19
ASSMGYGVNTEAF
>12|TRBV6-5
ASSLQGSNQPQH
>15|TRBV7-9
ASSIARPGQIFTEAF
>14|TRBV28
ASSLRETSRTDTQY
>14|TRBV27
ASSPRQGGKQETQY
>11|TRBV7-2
ASSFGRGYEQY
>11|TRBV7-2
ASSAQQAYEQY
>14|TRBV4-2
ASSQRGTGGTGELF
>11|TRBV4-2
ASSRGQTYEQY
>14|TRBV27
ASSLSQSRLSYEQY
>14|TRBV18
ASSPWTGGMNTEAF
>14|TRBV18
ASSPGAGGPYNEQF
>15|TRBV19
ASSLNPRGLRTDTQY
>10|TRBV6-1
ATTELQREQF
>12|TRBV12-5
ASGEGRKADTQY
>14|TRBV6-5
ASSSGQLLSGNTIY
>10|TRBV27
ASSLAGRGYT
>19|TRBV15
ATSREKGLAGGQGSYNEQF
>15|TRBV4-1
ASSQGAWGGGDNEQF
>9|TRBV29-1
SVLQGRAQH
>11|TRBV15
ATSIDSHTEAF
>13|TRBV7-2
ASSPEGHFTDTQY
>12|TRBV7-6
ASSLEGALEKLF
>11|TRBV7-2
ASSMDSTTEAF
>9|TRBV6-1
ASEGGNGYT
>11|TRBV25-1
ASSPRGAGGYT